Only a few counts were recorded for the clone carrying this TCR beta chain. Its target is not known. The data originate from a study of CD8 T cells in ankylosing spondylitis. Overall study results and limits: Earlier reports found some motif variants in synovial fluid and blood in reactive arthritis. Several highly homologous variants made up a TCR beta motif that seemed to typify ankylosing spondylitis blood.

TCRdb analysed the 5' RACE reads with MiXCR anew, one entry per CDR3 protein. Among approximately 140,000 distinct CDR3 sequences listed, more than 40% were seen once. This CDR3 has 14 residues. With 5 bases clipped from V and 9 bases from J, the junction kept 10 bases outside the gene matches. Germline V gene lookup returns CDR1 LNHNV and CDR2 YYDKDF (reference sequence). The clonotype originates from a male donor with ankylosing spondylitis. Specimen: synovial fluid, either unsorted or a sorted T cell fraction (not recorded which). The chain couples TRBV15 to TRBJ2-1, with 7 bases fitting TRBD2. This CDR3 reads CATSGGGVWSEQFF. The CDR3 nucleotides are TGTGCCACCAGCGGGGGAGGGGTGTGGAGTGAGCAGTTCTTC. Together with reference TRBV15 and TRBJ2-1, the CDR3 gives the full variable domain: DAMVIQNPRYQVTQFGKPVTLSCSQTLNHNVMYWYQQKSSQAPKLLFHYYDKDFNNEADTPDNFQSRRPNTSFCFLDIRSPGLGDTAMYLCATSGGGVWSEQFFGPGTRLTVL.